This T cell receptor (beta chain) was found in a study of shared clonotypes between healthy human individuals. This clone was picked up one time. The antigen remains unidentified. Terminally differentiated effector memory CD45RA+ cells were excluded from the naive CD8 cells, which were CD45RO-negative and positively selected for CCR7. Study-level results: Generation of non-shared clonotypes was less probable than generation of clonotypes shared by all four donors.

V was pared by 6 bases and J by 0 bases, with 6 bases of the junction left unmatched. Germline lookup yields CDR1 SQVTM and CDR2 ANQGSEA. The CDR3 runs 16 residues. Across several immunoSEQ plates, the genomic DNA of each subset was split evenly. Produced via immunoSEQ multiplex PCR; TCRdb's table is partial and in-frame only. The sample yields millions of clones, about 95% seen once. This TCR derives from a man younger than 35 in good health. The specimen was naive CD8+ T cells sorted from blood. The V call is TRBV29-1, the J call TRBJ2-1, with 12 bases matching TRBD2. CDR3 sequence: CSVDGTSGRSYNEQFF. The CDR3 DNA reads TGCAGCGTAGATGGGACTAGCGGGCGCTCCTACAATGAGCAGTTCTTC.